This T cell receptor beta chain emerged from a study of blood T cell repertoires in COVID-19. Trimming removed 7 bases at V and 0 bases at J, with 10 bases between. There are 15 residues in the CDR3. Per germline, CDR1 SNHLY and CDR2 FYNNEI. Measured with immunoSEQ multiplex PCR; TCRdb has only the in-frame clones, and not every one. The sample includes more than 250,000 clones, 80% to 90% of them seen just once. The sequence came from a man aged 30 to 45 who had recovered from COVID-19. The chain has TRBV2 and TRBJ1-6; the D is unclear. Sequencing used PBMCs or T cells enriched from blood (not recorded which). CDR3 nucleotide sequence: TGTGCCAGCACGGCAGCTAGCTCCTATAATTCACCCCTCCACTTT. As protein: CASTAASSYNSPLHF. The full variable domain, in which reference TRBV2 and TRBJ1-6 provide the parts outside the CDR3, is EPEVTQTPSHQVTQMGQEVILRCVPISNHLYFYWYRQILGQKVEFLVSFYNNEISEKSEIFDDQFSVERPDGSNFTLKIRSTKLEDSAMYFCASTAASSYNSPLHFGNGTRLTVT.